These T cell receptor beta chains were read from a single sample in a study of OX40 agonist ivuxolimab in advanced cancers. Measured with immunoSEQ multiplex PCR; TCRdb has only the in-frame clones, and not every one. Here the sample spans 25,000 to 35,000 clones, roughly 90% being singletons. Sequencing was performed on CD4+ or CD8+ T cells sorted from blood, taken in a trial of the OX40 agonist ivuxolimab. These receptors came from an adult with an advanced solid tumor such as melanoma, head and neck, liver or kidney cancer. Both conserved end residues are part of each CDR3. Each record gives: J gene, D gene, V gene, clone size, CDR3 length, CDR3 protein, CDR3 DNA. The D gene is left open where the match is weak. Rows give clone size only sometimes, using once, few, many, or a class for an expanded clone.

TRBJ2-7 - TRBV4-1 - 16 CASSQDSLAISYEQYF TGCGCCAGCAGCCAAGATAGCCTAGCGATCTCCTACGAGCAGTACTTC
TRBJ1-4 - TRBV21-1 - 17 CASSKVKGQGGGEKLFF TGTGCCAGCAGCAAAGTGAAGGGTCAGGGCGGCGGAGAAAAACTGTTTTTT
TRBJ1-3 - TRBV5-6 - 15 CASSSGTSSGNTIYF TGTGCCAGCAGCTCCGGGACATCTTCTGGAAACACCATATATTTT
TRBJ1-1 TRBD1 TRBV30 - 13 CAWSDREDTEAFF TGTGCCTGGAGCGACAGGGAGGACACTGAAGCTTTCTTT
TRBJ2-4 - TRBV13 - 14 CASSSDRDGGVQYF TGTGCCAGCAGCTCAGATCGGGACGGTGGGGTTCAGTACTTC
TRBJ2-1 - TRBV4-1 - 17 CASSQGLSSIYLNEQFF TGCGCCAGCAGCCAGGGCCTTAGCAGTATCTATCTCAATGAGCAGTTCTTC
TRBJ2-3 - TRBV10-3 - 16 CAISESTLRGVDTQYF TGTGCCATCAGTGAGTCGACTCTAAGGGGTGTAGATACGCAGTATTTT
TRBJ2-7 - TRBV27 - 15 CASSPGGQPLFEQYF TGTGCCAGCAGCCCCGGGGGACAGCCTCTATTCGAGCAGTACTTC
TRBJ1-1 - TRBV27 - 12 CASSPSNTEAFF TGTGCCAGCAGTCCCTCGAACACTGAAGCTTTCTTT
TRBJ2-6 TRBD2 TRBV19 - 16 CASRSLAGEGANVLTF TGTGCCAGTAGGAGCTTAGCGGGGGAGGGGGCCAACGTCCTGACTTTC
TRBJ1-4 - TRBV29-1 - 12 CSGTATNEKLFF TGCAGCGGCACAGCAACTAATGAAAAACTGTTTTTT
TRBJ2-3 - TRBV7-2 - 12 CASSFSTDTQYF TGTGCCAGCAGCTTTAGCACAGATACGCAGTATTTT
TRBJ1-5 - TRBV30 few 13 CAWSVGESQPQHF TGTGCCTGGAGTGTAGGGGAGAGTCAGCCCCAGCATTTT
TRBJ2-7 TRBD2 TRBV27 - 13 CATLSGSSYEQYF TGTGCCACTCTTAGCGGGAGCTCCTACGAGCAGTACTTC
TRBJ2-1 TRBD2 TRBV5-1 - 19 CASSSPGTSVYDSYNEQFF TGCGCCAGCAGCTCGCCGGGGACTAGTGTCTATGACTCCTACAATGAGCAGTTCTTC
TRBJ2-1 - TRBV7-8 - 16 CASSSRPGTHHNEQFF TGTGCCAGCAGCTCCCGCCCCGGGACTCATCACAATGAGCAGTTCTTC
TRBJ2-1 - TRBV7-3 few 14 CASGPGAGLNEQFF TGTGCCAGCGGGCCAGGGGCGGGTTTAAATGAGCAGTTCTTC
TRBJ2-3 TRBD2 TRBV4-3 - 17 CASSQSLAGVWGDTQYF TGCGCCAGCAGCCAATCGCTCGCGGGAGTGTGGGGAGATACGCAGTATTTT
TRBJ2-3 - TRBV19 - 15 CASSPEQPTQDTQYF TGTGCCAGTAGTCCGGAACAGCCGACTCAAGATACGCAGTATTTT